This paragraph reports one TCR beta chain. Its antigen is not identified. These data are taken from a study of cytomegalovirus exposure and HLA in healthy donors. Findings of the study overall: Common viral pathogens were later found to be apparently linked to several of the most significant clusters.

Primers for the PCR totalled 60 Vbeta and 13 Jbeta. Sequencing was performed with immunoSEQ multiplex PCR; in TCRdb, only in-frame clones are kept and a portion is missing. The table has 180,000 or so clones, roughly 75% seen once. The germline V gene has CDR1 WSHSY and CDR2 SAAADI. The V segment lost 6 bases and the J segment 5 bases; nucleotides outside the gene matches: 3. The CDR3 contains 14 residues. The chain is built from TRBV10-2 and TRBJ2-1, with 11 bases lining up with TRBD2. Sequenced material: PBMCs. This receptor was taken from a middle-aged woman in good health and CMV-seropositive. The DNA of the CDR3 is TGCGCCAGCAGGCTAGCGGGAGGAAACAATGAGCAGTTCTTC. It translates to CASRLAGGNNEQFF.